This TCR beta chain was recovered during a study of T-cell memory formation after mild COVID-19. Notes on the study in general: Balance between CD4 and CD8 was seen in clones contracting day 15 to 85, and a CD4+ lean was seen in later expanders. CD4+ contracting clones were mainly CM and EM; CD8+ ones, EMRA.

In its sample, this clonotype was seen many times. No antigen is known for it. V lost 4 bases to trimming and J lost 0 bases; unmatched junction nucleotides: 9. CDR1 is DFQATT, CDR2 SNEGSKA, per germline (reference sequence). The length of the CDR3 is 15 residues. TCRdb reanalysed the 5' RACE reads using MiXCR and keeps one entry per CDR3 protein. The data hold hundreds of thousands of distinct CDR3 sequences, with around 27% observed a single time. This chain uses TRBV20-1 with TRBJ2-7; 7 positions match TRBD1. This receptor was obtained from an adult woman who had mild COVID-19 (a few samples of this study predate the infection). Cell type and time point are not known. Specimen: PBMCs or a T cell subset sorted from them (not recorded which). The CDR3 nucleotides are TGCAGTGCTAACCCGACAGGGATTGTCTCCTACGAGCAGTACTTC. It specifies CSANPTGIVSYEQYF.